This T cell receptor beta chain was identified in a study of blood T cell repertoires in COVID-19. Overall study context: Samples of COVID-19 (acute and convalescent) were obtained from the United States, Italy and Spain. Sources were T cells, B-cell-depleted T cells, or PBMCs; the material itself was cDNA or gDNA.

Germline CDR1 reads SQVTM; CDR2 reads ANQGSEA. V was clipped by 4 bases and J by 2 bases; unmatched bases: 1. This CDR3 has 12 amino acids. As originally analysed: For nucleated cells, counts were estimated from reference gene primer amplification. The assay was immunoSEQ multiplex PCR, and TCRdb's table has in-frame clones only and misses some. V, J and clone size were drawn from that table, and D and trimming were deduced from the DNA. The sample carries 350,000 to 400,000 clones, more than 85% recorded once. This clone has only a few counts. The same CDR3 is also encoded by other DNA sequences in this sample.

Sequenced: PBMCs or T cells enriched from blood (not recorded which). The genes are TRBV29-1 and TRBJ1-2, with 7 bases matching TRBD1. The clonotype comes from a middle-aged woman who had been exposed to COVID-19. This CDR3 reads CSVATGNYGYTF. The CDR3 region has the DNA TGCAGCGTTGCGACAGGGAACTATGGCTACACCTTC.